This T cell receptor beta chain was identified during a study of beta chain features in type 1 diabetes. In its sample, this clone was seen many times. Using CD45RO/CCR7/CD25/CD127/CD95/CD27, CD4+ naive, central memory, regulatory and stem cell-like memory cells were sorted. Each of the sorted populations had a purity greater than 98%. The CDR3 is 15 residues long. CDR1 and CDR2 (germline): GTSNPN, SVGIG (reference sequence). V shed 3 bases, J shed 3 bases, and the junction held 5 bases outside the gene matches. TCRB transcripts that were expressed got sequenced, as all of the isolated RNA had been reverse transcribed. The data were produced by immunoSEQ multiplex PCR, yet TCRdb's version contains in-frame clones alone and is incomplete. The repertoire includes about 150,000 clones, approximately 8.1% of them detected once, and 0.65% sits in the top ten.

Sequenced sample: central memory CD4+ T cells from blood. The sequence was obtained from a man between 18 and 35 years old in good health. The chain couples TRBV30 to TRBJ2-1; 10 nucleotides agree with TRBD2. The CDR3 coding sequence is TGTGCCTGGAGGGCCGGGACTAGCGACTACAATGAGCAGTTCTTC. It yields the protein CAWRAGTSDYNEQFF.